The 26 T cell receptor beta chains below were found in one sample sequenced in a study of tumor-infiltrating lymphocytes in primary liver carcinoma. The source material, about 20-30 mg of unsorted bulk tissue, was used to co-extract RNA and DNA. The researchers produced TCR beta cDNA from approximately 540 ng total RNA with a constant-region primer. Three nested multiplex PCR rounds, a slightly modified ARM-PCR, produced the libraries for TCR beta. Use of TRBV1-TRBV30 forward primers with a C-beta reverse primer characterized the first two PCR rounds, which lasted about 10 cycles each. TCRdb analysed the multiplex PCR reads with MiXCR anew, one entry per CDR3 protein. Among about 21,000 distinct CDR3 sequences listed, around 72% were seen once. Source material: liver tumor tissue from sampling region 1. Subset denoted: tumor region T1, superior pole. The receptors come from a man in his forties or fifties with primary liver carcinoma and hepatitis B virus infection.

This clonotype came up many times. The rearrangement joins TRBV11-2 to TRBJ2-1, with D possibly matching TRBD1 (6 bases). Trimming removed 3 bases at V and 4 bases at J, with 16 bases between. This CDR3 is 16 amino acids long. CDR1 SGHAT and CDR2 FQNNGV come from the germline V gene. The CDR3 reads CASSFPDRTEYNEQFF. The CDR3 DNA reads TGTGCCAGCAGCTTCCCCGACAGGACAGAATACAATGAGCAGTTCTTC.

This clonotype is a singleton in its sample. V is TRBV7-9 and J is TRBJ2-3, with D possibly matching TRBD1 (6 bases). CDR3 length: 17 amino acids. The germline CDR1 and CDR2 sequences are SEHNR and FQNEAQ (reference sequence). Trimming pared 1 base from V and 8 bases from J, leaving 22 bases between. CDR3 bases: TGTGCCAGCAGCTTAGGAAACACAGGGTCAAGGAGAGCTACGCAGTATTTT. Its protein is CASSLGNTGSRRATQYF. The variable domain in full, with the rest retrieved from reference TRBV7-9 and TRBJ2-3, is DTGVSQNPRHKITKRGQNVTFRCDPISEHNRLYWYRQTLGQGPEFLTYFQNEAQLEKSRLLSDRFSAERPKGSFSTLEIQRTEQGDSAMYLCASSLGNTGSRRATQYFGPGTRLTVL.

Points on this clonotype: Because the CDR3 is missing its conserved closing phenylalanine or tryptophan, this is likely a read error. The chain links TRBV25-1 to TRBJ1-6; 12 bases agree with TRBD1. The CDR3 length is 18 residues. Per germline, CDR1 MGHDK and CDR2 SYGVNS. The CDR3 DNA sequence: TGTGCCAGCAGTTCAGGGACAGGGGGCAACTCCTATAATTCATCCCTCCACATT. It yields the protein CASSSGTGGNSYNSSLHI.

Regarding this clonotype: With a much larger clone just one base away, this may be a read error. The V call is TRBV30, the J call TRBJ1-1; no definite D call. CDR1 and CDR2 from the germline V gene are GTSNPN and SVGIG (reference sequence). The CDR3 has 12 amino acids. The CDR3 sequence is CAWSQQNTDALF. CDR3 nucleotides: TGTGCCTGGAGTCAGCAGAACACTGATGCTCTCTTT.

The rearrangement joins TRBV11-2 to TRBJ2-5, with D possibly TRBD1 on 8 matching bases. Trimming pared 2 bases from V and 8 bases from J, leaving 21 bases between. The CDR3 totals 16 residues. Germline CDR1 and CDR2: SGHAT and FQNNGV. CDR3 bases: TGTGCCAGCAGCTTATCAGCAGGGGGCTCGGGGGGAACCCAGTACTTC. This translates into CASSLSAGGSGGTQYF.

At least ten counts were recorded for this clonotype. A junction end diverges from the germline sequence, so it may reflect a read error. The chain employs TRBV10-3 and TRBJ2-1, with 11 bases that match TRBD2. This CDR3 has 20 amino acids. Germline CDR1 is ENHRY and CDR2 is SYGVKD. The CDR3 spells CAFSGGLADYKSSSYNEQFF. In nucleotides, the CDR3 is TGTGCCTTCAGTGGGGGACTAGCGGATTATAAAAGTAGCTCCTACAATGAGCAGTTCTTC.

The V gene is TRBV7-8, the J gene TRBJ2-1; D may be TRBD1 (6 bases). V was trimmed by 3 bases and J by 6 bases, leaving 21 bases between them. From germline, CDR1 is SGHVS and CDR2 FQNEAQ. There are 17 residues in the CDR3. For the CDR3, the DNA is TGTGCCAGCAGCTTGTTAGGGGGTATTGGGAGAAGCAATGAGCAGTTCTTC. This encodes CASSLLGGIGRSNEQFF.

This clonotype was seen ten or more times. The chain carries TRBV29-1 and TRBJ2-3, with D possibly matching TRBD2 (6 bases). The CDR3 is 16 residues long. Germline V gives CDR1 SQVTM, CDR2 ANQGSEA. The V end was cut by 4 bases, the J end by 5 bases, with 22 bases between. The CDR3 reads CSVVGGGGGFEDTQYF. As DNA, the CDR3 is TGCAGCGTTGTAGGTGGCGGCGGAGGGTTTGAAGATACGCAGTATTTT.

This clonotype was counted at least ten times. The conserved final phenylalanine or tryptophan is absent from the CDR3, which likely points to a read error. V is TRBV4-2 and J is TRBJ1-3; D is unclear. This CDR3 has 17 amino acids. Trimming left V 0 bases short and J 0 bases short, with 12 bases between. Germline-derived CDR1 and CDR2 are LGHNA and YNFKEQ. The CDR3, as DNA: TGTGCCAGCAGCCAAGATCCGATTGTTAGCTCTGGAAACACCATATATCTT. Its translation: CASSQDPIVSSGNTIYL.

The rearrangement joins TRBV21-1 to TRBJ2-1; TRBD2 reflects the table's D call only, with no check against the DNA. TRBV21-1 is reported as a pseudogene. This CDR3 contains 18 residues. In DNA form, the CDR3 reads TGTGCCAGCAGCAAAGTTGGGCTAGTGGGAAGTTCCTACAATGAGCAGTTCTTC. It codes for CASSKVGLVGSSYNEQFF.

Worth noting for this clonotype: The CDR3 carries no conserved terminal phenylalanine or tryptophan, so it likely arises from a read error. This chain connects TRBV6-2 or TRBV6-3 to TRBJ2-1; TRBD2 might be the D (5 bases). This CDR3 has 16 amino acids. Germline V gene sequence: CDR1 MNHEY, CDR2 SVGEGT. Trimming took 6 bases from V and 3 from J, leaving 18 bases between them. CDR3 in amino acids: CASRRLTGANYNEQFL. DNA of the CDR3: TGTGCCAGCAGAAGACTAACGGGCGCCAACTACAATGAGCAGTTCTTG.

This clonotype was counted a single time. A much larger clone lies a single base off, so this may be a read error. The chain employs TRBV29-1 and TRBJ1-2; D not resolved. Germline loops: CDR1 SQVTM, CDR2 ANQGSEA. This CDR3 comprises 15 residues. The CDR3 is CSVEGILEENYGYSF. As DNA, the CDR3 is TGCAGCGTTGAAGGCATTTTGGAGGAGAACTATGGCTACAGCTTC.

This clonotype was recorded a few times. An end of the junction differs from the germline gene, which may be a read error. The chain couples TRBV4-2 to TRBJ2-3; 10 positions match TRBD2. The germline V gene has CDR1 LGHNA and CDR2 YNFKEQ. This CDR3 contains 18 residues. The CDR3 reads CDSSQEALLAGETDTQYF. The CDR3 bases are TGTGACAGCAGCCAAGAGGCGCTTCTAGCGGGAGAGACAGATACGCAGTATTTT.

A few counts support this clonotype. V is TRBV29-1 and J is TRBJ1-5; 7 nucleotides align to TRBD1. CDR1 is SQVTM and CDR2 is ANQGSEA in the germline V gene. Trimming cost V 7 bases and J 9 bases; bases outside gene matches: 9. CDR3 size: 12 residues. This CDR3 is CSAGTAQGPQHF. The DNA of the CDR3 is TGCAGCGCTGGGACAGCCCAGGGGCCCCAGCATTTT.

CDR3 residues: CASRVQGAVNEQFF. CDR3 DNA sequence: TGCGCCAGTAGGGTACAGGGGGCGGTCAATGAGCAGTTCTTC. The chain links TRBV5-1 to TRBJ2-1; 9 positions match TRBD1. Germline lookup yields CDR1 SGHRS and CDR2 YFSETQ. The V and J ends lost 8 bases and 6 bases, in that order; junction bases with no gene match: 9. CDR3 size: 14 residues.

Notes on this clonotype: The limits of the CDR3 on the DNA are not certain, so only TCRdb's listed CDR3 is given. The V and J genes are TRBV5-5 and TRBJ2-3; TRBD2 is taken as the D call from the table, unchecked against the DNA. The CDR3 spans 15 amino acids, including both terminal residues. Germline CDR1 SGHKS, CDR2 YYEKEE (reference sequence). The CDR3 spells CASSPVGEGTDTLYF.

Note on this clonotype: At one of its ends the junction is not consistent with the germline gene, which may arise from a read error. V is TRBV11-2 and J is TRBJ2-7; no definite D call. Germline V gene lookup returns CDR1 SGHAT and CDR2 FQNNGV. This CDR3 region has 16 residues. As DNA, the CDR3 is TGTGCCAGCAGCTTCAGTGCGATCACCCTCTCCCACGAGCAGTACTTC. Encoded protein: CASSFSAITLSHEQYF.

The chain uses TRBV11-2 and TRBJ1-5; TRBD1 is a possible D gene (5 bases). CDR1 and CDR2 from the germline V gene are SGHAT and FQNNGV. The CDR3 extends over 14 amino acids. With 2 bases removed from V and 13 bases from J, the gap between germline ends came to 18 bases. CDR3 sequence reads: CASSLRGLGQTQHF. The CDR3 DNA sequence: TGTGCCAGCAGCTTAAGGGGACTCGGTCAGACTCAGCATTTT.

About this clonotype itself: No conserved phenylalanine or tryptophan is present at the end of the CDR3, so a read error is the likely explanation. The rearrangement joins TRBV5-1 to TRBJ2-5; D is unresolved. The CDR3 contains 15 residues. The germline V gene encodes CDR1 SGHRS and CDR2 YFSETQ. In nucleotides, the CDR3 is TGCGCCAGCAGCCTACTGCCCCTTGGCCAAGGGACCCAGTACTAC. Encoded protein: CASSLLPLGQGTQYY.

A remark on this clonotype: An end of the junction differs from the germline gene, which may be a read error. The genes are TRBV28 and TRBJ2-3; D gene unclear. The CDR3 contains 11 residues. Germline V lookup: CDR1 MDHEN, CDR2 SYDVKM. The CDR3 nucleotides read TGTACCAGCAGTGCGGCAGATACGCAGTATTTT. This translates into CTSSAADTQYF.

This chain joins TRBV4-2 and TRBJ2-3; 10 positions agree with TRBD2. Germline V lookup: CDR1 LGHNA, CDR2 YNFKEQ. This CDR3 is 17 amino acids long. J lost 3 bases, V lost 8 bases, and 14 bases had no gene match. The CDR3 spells CASQEALLAGATDTQYF. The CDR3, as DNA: TGTGCCAGCCAAGAGGCGCTTCTAGCGGGAGCGACAGATACGCAGTATTTT.

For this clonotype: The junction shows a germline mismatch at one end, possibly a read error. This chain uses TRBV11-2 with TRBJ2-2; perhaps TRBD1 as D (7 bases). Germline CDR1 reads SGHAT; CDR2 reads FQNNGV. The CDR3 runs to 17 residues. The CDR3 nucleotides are TGTGCCAGCGGCTCAGCATTAGGAGGGGCCAACACAGGGGAGCTGTTTTTC. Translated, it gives CASGSALGGANTGELFF.

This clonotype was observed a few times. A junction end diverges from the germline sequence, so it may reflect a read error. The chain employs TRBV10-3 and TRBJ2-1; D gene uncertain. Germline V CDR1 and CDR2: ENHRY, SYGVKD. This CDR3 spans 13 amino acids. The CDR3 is CAFSEQDDGEQFF. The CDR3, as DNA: TGTGCCTTCAGTGAGCAGGACGACGGGGAGCAGTTCTTC.

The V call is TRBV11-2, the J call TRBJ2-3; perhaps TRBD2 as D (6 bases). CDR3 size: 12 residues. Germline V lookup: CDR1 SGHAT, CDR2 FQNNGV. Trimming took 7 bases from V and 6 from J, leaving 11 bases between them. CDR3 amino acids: CASTPGGDTQYF. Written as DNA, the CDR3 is TGTGCCAGCACCCCTGGAGGGGATACGCAGTATTTT.

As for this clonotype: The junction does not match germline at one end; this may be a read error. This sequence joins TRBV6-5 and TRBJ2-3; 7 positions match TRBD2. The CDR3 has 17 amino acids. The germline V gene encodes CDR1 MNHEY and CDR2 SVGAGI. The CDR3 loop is CASYEQDGRKETDTQWF. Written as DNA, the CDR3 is TGTGCCAGCTACGAACAGGACGGGAGGAAGGAGACAGATACGCAGTGGTTT.

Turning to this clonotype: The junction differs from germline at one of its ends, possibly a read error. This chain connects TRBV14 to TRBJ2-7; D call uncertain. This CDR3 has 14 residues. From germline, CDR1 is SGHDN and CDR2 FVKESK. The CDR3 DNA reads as TGTGCCGGCAGCCACGGTGGACGGACCTACGAGCAGTACTTC. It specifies CAGSHGGRTYEQYF.